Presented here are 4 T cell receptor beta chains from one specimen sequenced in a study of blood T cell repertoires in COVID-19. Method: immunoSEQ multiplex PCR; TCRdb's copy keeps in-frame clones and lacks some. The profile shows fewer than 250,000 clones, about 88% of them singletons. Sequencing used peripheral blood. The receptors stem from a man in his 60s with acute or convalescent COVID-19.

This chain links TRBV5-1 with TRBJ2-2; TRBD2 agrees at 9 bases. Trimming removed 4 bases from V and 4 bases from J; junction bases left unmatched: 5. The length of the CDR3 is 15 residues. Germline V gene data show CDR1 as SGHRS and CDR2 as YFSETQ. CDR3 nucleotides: TGCGCCAGCAGCATCGGGACTAGCCCCACCGGGGAGCTGTTTTTT. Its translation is CASSIGTSPTGELFF.

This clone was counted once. Here the CDR3 DNA reads TGTGCCAGCAGCACCCGGAGGATTAGCGGGGAGAACTCCTACGAGCAGTACTTC. Residues: CASSTRRISGENSYEQYF. This chain links TRBV7-8 with TRBJ2-7; 8 nucleotides match TRBD2. Germline V lookup: CDR1 SGHVS, CDR2 FQNEAQ. This CDR3 contains 18 residues. V shed 5 bases and J 0 bases; nucleotides not matched to a gene: 15.

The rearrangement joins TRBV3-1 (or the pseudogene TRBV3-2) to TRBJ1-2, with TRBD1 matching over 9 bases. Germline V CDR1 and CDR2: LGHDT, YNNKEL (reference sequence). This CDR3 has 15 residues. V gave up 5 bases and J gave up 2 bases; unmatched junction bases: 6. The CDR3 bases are TGTGCCAGCAGCTCCTACAGGGGGCCGAACTATGGCTACACCTTC. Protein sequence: CASSSYRGPNYGYTF.

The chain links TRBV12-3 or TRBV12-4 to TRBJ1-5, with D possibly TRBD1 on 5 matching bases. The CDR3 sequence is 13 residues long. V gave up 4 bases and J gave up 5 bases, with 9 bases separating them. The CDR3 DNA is TGTGCCAGCAGTTGGGGGGGGTATCAGCCCCAGCATTTT. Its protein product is CASSWGGYQPQHF.